Listed below are T cell receptor beta chains from one sample, sequenced in a study of blood T cell repertoires in COVID-19. TCRdb's table, derived via immunoSEQ multiplex PCR, lists solely in-frame clones and lacks some. The sample carries some 420,000 clones, roughly nine tenths recorded once. Sequenced material: PBMCs or T cells enriched from blood (not recorded which). These receptors were taken from a man under 40 who had recovered from COVID-19. CDR3s include the opening cysteine and the closing phenylalanine or tryptophan. A D gene is named only where the DNA matches it firmly. Some rows have no size entry. The others give once, few or many, or a class for an expanded clone.

V gene	D gene	clone size	J gene	CDR3 DNA	CDR3 protein
TRBV6-5	NA	NA	TRBJ1-2	TGTGCCAGCAGATTAGGGGGGGGGTCCGGCTACACCTTC	CASRLGGGSGYTF
TRBV10-1	NA	NA	TRBJ2-3	TGCGCCAGCAGTGAAGGAGTTATCACAGATACGCAGTATTTT	CASSEGVITDTQYF
TRBV10-2	NA	NA	TRBJ2-7	TGCGCCAGCGTCGCGTCCTACGAGCAGTACTTC	CASVASYEQYF
TRBV19	TRBD1	NA	TRBJ2-7	TGTGCCAGTAGTACCGGGACAGGGTCGAAGTACGAGCAGTACTTC	CASSTGTGSKYEQYF
TRBV6-5	NA	NA	TRBJ1-1	TGTGCCAGCAGTATCCCGGGACACCCTGAAGCTTTCTTT	CASSIPGHPEAFF
TRBV27	NA	NA	TRBJ1-4	TGTGCCAGCTCCGTCGGGTTGACTAATGAAAAACTGTTTTTT	CASSVGLTNEKLFF
TRBV3-1/TRBV3-2	NA	NA	TRBJ2-4	TGTGCCAGCAGCCAAGATGACCAGGGAAACATTCAGTACTTC	CASSQDDQGNIQYF
TRBV19	NA	NA	TRBJ2-1	TGTGCCAGTAACGGAGGTGCGACGGGAGTCGAGCAGTTCTTC	CASNGGATGVEQFF
TRBV11-1	TRBD1	NA	TRBJ2-7	TGTGCCAGCAGCTCCCCCGGGACAGGGATCGAGCAGTACTTC	CASSSPGTGIEQYF
TRBV6-5	NA	once	TRBJ2-1	TGTGCCAGCAGTATCGAGGGAGATCGCTACAATGAGCAGTTCTTC	CASSIEGDRYNEQFF
TRBV15	NA	NA	TRBJ1-6	TGTGCCACCAGCATACTAAATAATTCACCCCTCCACTTT	CATSILNNSPLHF
TRBV6-5	TRBD1	NA	TRBJ2-7	TGTGCCAGCAGTTACACGGGACAGGCGGGCGCCTACGAGCAGTACTTC	CASSYTGQAGAYEQYF
TRBV19	NA	NA	TRBJ1-2	TGTGCCAGTAGAAGGGGTTCGAACTATGGCTACACCTTC	CASRRGSNYGYTF
TRBV30	NA	NA	TRBJ2-4	TGTGCCTGGAGTGGCCAGGCCAAAAACATTCAGTACTTC	CAWSGQAKNIQYF
TRBV5-1	NA	NA	TRBJ2-7	TGCGCCAGCAGATGGGCTGCTACCGGCTCCTACGAGCAGTACTTC	CASRWAATGSYEQYF
TRBV7-9	TRBD1	NA	TRBJ1-1	TGTGCCACCCCGGGACAGGGGAACAGGAACACTGAAGCTTTCTTT	CATPGQGNRNTEAFF
TRBV5-1	TRBD2	NA	TRBJ2-7	TGCGCCAGCACCCCCCTAGCGGGAGGCATTTACGAGCAGTACTTC	CASTPLAGGIYEQYF
TRBV21-1	NA	NA	TRBJ2-5	TGTGCCAGCAGCAAAGCGGTAAGGGGGCAACAGGAAGAGACCCAGTACTTC	CASSKAVRGQQEETQYF
TRBV29-1	NA	NA	TRBJ1-3	TGCAGCGTTGACAGGGGTGACACCATATATTTT	CSVDRGDTIYF
TRBV29-1	TRBD1	NA	TRBJ1-5	TGCAGCGTTGGGCAGGGGGATAATCAGCCCCAGCATTTT	CSVGQGDNQPQHF
TRBV7-9	NA	NA	TRBJ1-1	TGTGCCAGCAGCTCAAAGAGCGGGGAGAACACTGAAGCTTTCTTT	CASSSKSGENTEAFF
TRBV9	NA	NA	TRBJ2-2	TGTGCCAGCAGCGTAGCGTGGGCTGGGGAGCTGTTTTTT	CASSVAWAGELFF
TRBV6-5	NA	NA	TRBJ2-7	TGTGCCAGCAGTCTCCAGTACACCCCCTACGAGCAGTACTTC	CASSLQYTPYEQYF
TRBV9	NA	once	TRBJ2-7	TGTGCCAGCAGCGTAAGAGGGGGAGACTACGAGCAGTACTTC	CASSVRGGDYEQYF
TRBV4-1	NA	NA	TRBJ1-1	TGCGCCAGCAGCCAAGGGCAGGGGTTCGGCACTGAAGCTTTCTTT	CASSQGQGFGTEAFF
TRBV4-1	NA	NA	TRBJ2-2	TGCGCCAGCAGCCGGCCCACCGGGGAGCTGTTTTTT	CASSRPTGELFF
TRBV29-1	TRBD1	few	TRBJ1-2	TGCAGCGTCGGCGACAGGGCTAACTATGGCTACACCTTC	CSVGDRANYGYTF
TRBV7-9	NA	NA	TRBJ1-5	TGTGCCAGCAGCTTAGGAAAAGGGGAAGATCAGCCCCAGCATTTT	CASSLGKGEDQPQHF
TRBV13	TRBD2	few	TRBJ2-1	TGTGCCAGCAGACAAGGACTAGCGGTTCACAATGAGCAGTTCTTC	CASRQGLAVHNEQFF
TRBV11-2	NA	NA	TRBJ1-6	TGTGCCAGCAGCCAGACCTATAATTCACCCCTCCACTTT	CASSQTYNSPLHF
TRBV18	TRBD2	NA	TRBJ2-7	TGTGCCAGCTCACGTCCTAGCGGGACCTCCTACGAGCAGTACTTC	CASSRPSGTSYEQYF
TRBV7-9	TRBD2	NA	TRBJ2-2	TGTGCCAGCAGCCCTGGACTAGAGTCCCGAGCCGGGGAGCTGTTTTTT	CASSPGLESRAGELFF
TRBV28	NA	NA	TRBJ2-1	TGTGCCGGGGGCAAGCCTCAAGGTGATGAGCAGTTCTTC	CAGGKPQGDEQFF
TRBV4-2	NA	NA	TRBJ1-5	TGTGCCAGCAGCCAAGATCAGGGGAGTCAGCCCCAGCATTTT	CASSQDQGSQPQHF